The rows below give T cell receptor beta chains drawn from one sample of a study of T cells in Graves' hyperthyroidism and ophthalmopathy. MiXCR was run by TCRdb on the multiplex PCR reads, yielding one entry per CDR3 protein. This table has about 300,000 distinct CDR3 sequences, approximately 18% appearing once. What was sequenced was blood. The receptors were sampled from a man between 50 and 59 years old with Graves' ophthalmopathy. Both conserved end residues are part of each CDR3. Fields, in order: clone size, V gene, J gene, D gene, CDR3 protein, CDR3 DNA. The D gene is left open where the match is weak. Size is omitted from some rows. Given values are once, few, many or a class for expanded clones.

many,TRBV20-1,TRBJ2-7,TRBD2,CSARGSGRVGYEQYF,TGCAGTGCTAGGGGGAGCGGGAGGGTTGGATACGAGCAGTACTTC
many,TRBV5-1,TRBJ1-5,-,CASSLDGASNQPQHF,TGCGCCAGCAGCTTGGACGGGGCTAGCAATCAGCCCCAGCATTTT
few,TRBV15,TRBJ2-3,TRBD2,CATSGGEHTQYF,TGTGCCACCTCGGGGGGGGAGCATACGCAGTATTTT
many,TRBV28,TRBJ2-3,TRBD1,CASSFLHRGESTDTQYF,TGTGCCAGCAGTTTCCTCCACAGGGGAGAGAGCACAGATACGCAGTATTTT
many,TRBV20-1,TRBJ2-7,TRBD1,CSVLGTGEFEQYF,TGCAGTGTTTTAGGGACAGGGGAGTTCGAGCAGTACTTC
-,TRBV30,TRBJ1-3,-,CACLTASGNTIYF,TGTGCCTGCCTGACTGCCTCTGGAAACACCATATATTTT
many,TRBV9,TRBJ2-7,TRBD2,CASSADPSGSYEQYF,TGTGCCAGCAGCGCCGACCCTAGCGGCTCCTACGAGCAGTACTTC
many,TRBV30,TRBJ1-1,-,CAGGGDTEAFF,TGTGCCGGGGGGGGGGACACTGAAGCTTTCTTT
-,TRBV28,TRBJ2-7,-,CASSYRGLTYEQYF,TGTGCCAGCAGTTATAGGGGCTTAACCTACGAGCAGTACTTC
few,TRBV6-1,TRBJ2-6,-,CASSPQRRSGANVLTF,TGTGCCAGCAGTCCGCAAAGAAGGTCTGGGGCCAACGTCCTGACTTTC
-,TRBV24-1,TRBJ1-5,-,CATSDSLINQPQHF,TGTGCCACCAGTGACTCCCTCATCAATCAGCCCCAGCATTTT
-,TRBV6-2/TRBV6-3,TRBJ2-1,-,CATAGGGWNEQFF,TGTGCCACCGCAGGGGGGGGATGGAATGAGCAGTTCTTC
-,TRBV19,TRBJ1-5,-,CASSIRQEINQPQHF,TGTGCCAGTAGTATAAGACAGGAGATCAATCAGCCCCAGCATTTT
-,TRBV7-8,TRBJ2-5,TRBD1,CASSLVRRTGTGKTQYF,TGTGCCAGCAGCTTAGTGCGGCGGACTGGGACAGGGAAGACCCAGTACTTC
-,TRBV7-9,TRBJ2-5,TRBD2,CASSFPTSGSPETQYF,TGTGCCAGCAGCTTCCCGACTAGCGGGAGTCCAGAGACCCAGTACTTC
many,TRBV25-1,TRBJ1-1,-,CASTGQSNTEAFF,TGTGCCAGCACAGGACAGTCGAACACTGAAGCTTTCTTT
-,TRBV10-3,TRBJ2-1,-,CATAGERNNEQFF,TGTGCCACGGCTGGCGAAAGAAACAATGAGCAGTTCTTC
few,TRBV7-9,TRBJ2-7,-,CASTQDNSYEQYF,TGTGCCAGCACCCAGGACAACTCCTACGAGCAGTACTTC
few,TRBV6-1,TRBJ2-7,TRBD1,CASSTRTGFEQYF,TGTGCCAGCAGTACCCGGACAGGGTTCGAGCAGTACTTC
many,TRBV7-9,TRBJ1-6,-,CASSQIGNSPLHF,TGTGCCAGCAGTCAGATCGGGAATTCACCCCTCCACTTT
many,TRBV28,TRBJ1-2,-,CASTQTGNYGYTF,TGTGCCAGCACTCAAACAGGGAACTATGGCTACACCTTC
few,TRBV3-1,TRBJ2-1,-,CASSRGLSSYNEQFF,TGTGCCAGCAGCCGGGGACTGAGCTCCTACAATGAGCAGTTCTTC
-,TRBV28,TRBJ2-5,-,CASSPSGARQETQYF,TGTGCCAGCAGTCCCTCGGGGGCCCGCCAAGAGACCCAGTACTTC
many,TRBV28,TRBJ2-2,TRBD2,CASSLTGLAGDYTGELFF,TGTGCCAGCAGTCTGACGGGACTAGCGGGAGACTACACCGGGGAGCTGTTTTTT
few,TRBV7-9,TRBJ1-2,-,CASSSRRDYGYTF,TGTGCCAGCAGCTCTAGGCGAGACTATGGCTACACCTTC
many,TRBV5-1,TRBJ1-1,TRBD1,CASSSSGQLNTEAFF,TGCGCCAGCAGCTCCTCGGGACAGCTGAACACTGAAGCTTTCTTT
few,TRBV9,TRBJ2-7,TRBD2,CASSPGRGGTLVAYEQYF,TGTGCCAGCAGCCCCGGACGGGGAGGGACCCTAGTGGCCTACGAGCAGTACTTC
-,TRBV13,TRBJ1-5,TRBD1,CASSVGTGVNQPQHF,TGTGCCAGCAGCGTCGGGACAGGGGTTAACCAGCCCCAGCATTTT
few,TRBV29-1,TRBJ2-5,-,CSERGAEETQYF,TGCAGCGAAAGGGGGGCGGAAGAGACCCAGTACTTC
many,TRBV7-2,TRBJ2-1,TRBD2,CASSPSGRVYNEQFF,TGTGCCAGCAGCCCTAGCGGGAGGGTGTACAATGAGCAGTTCTTC
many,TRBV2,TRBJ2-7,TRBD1,CASSRDRGNEQYF,TGTGCCAGCAGTCGGGACAGGGGTAACGAGCAGTACTTC
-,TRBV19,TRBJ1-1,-,CASAPFSHTEAFF,TGTGCCAGTGCACCCTTTAGTCACACTGAAGCTTTCTTT
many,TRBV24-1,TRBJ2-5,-,CATSDSTFRGRETQYF,TGTGCCACCAGTGATTCGACCTTCAGGGGACGAGAGACCCAGTACTTC
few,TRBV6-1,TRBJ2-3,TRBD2,CASSARTSGTDTQYF,TGTGCCAGCAGTGCAAGGACTAGCGGCACAGATACGCAGTATTTT
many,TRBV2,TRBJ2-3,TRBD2,CASTGTSGSMGPDTQYF,TGTGCCAGCACCGGGACTAGCGGGAGTATGGGGCCAGATACGCAGTATTTT
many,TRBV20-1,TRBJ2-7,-,CSVPWGGLSYEQYF,TGCAGTGTTCCTTGGGGGGGCTTGTCCTACGAGCAGTACTTC
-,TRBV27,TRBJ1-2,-,CASNRTASGYTF,TGTGCCAGCAATCGGACAGCGTCAGGCTACACCTTC
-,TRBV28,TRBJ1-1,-,CASRPPMNTEAFF,TGTGCCAGCAGACCTCCGATGAACACTGAAGCTTTCTTT
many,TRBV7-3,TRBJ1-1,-,CASSLMRDTEAFF,TGTGCCAGCAGCTTAATGAGGGACACGGAAGCTTTCTTT
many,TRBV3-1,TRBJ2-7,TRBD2,CASSQSGGEGVEQYF,TGTGCCAGCAGCCAGAGCGGGGGAGAAGGGGTCGAGCAGTACTTC
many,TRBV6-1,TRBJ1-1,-,CASSDDRTEAFF,TGTGCCAGCAGTGACGATAGGACTGAAGCTTTCTTT
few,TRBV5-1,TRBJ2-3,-,CASSLGFSGTDTQYF,TGCGCCAGCAGCTTGGGTTTTAGCGGCACAGATACGCAGTATTTT
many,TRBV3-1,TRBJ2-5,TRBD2,CASSQFLAAQETQYF,TGTGCCAGCAGCCAGTTCCTAGCGGCTCAAGAGACCCAGTACTTC
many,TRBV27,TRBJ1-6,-,CASSLEPTGSRPNSPLHF,TGTGCCAGCAGTTTAGAGCCCACAGGCTCCCGGCCGAATTCACCCCTCCACTTT
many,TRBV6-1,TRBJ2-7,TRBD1,CASSFTGGYEQYF,TGTGCCAGCAGTTTTACAGGGGGCTACGAGCAGTACTTC
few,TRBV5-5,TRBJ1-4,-,CASSLQTGGGEKLFF,TGTGCCAGCAGCTTGCAGACGGGGGGCGGGGAAAAACTGTTTTTT
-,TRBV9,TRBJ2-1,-,CASSVGAEQFF,TGTGCCAGCAGCGTAGGTGCTGAGCAGTTCTTC